A single sample gave rise to the 30 T cell receptor beta chains below, sequenced in a study of T cells after yellow fever vaccination. MiXCR, applied by TCRdb to the 5' RACE reads, yields one record per CDR3 protein. In the table there are approximately 30,000 distinct CDR3 sequences, 4% to 4.5% of which are singletons. Sequencing used CD8+ T cells sorted from PBMCs, obtained 5 days after the yellow fever booster vaccination. The origin of the receptors is a man aged 25 to 40 who received the YFV17D yellow fever vaccine.

Concerning this clonotype itself: A read error may produce the germline difference seen at one junction end. V is TRBV5-5 and J is TRBJ2-1; D is unclear. CDR1 and CDR2 from the germline V gene are SGHKS and YYEKEE (reference sequence). The CDR3 length is 17 residues. The CDR3 nucleotides are TGTGCCATCAGCTTGACCGGACCAGGAAACTCCTACAATGAGCAGTTCTTC. It is translated as CAISLTGPGNSYNEQFF. Filled out from reference TRBV5-5 and TRBJ2-1, the complete variable domain reads DAGVTQSPTHLIKTRGQQVTLRCSPISGHKSVSWYQQVLGQGPQFIFQYYEKEERGRGNFPDRFSARQFPNYSSELNVNALLLGDSALYLCAISLTGPGNSYNEQFFGPGTRLTVL.

This clonotype was seen many times. The chain is built from TRBV20-1 and TRBJ2-3, with no clear D. V gave up 0 bases and J gave up 2 bases, with 12 bases separating them. The CDR3 loop spans 15 amino acids. Germline V gene sequence: CDR1 DFQATT, CDR2 SNEGSKA (reference sequence). CDR3 region: CSARDLSLLTDTQYF. CDR3 nucleotides: TGCAGTGCTAGAGATCTCTCGCTCCTCACAGATACGCAGTATTTT.

This clonotype was counted at least ten times. The V call is TRBV11-1, the J call TRBJ2-5; possible D gene TRBD1, 5 bases. Germline V CDR1 and CDR2: SGHAT, FQDESV (reference sequence). With 1 base removed from V and 6 bases from J, the gap between germline ends came to 9 bases. The CDR3 covers 13 residues. The CDR3 region is CASSLEMGQTQYF. CDR3 DNA: TGTGCCAGCAGCTTAGAGATGGGGCAGACCCAGTACTTC.

The sample holds many counts of this clonotype. CDR3 sequence reads: CASAWGPDYNEQFF. Here the CDR3 DNA reads TGTGCCAGCGCTTGGGGGCCGGACTACAATGAGCAGTTCTTC. This chain uses TRBV27 with TRBJ2-1, with a tentative D call TRBD1 (6 bases). CDR1 and CDR2 from the germline V gene are MNHEY and SMNVEV (reference sequence). The CDR3 runs 14 residues. Trimming left V 8 bases short and J 3 bases short, with 14 bases between.

In this sample, this clonotype turned up many times. The rearrangement links TRBV7-2 to TRBJ2-7; D may be TRBD1 (6 bases). The V gene lost 5 bases and the J gene lost 3 bases, with 17 bases spanning the gap. The CDR3 covers 15 residues. The germline CDR1 and CDR2 sequences are SGHTA and FQGNSA. The CDR3 nucleotides read TGTGCCAGCAGCCTAACGGGACAATCCTTCTACGAGCAGTACTTC. It is translated as CASSLTGQSFYEQYF.

This clonotype was seen ten or more times. The chain uses TRBV12-3 or TRBV12-4 and TRBJ2-7, with D unclear. This CDR3 has 13 residues. V lost 8 bases and J 3 bases, leaving 14 bases between the germline ends. Written as DNA, the CDR3 is TGTGCCAGCGCAAGGAACCTTCTCTACGAGCAGTACTTC. It is translated as CASARNLLYEQYF.

At least ten counts were recorded for this clonotype. The chain recombines TRBV10-2 with TRBJ1-2; D gene unclear. From germline, CDR1 is WSHSY and CDR2 SAAADI. This CDR3 is built from 11 residues. Deletions cut 3 bases from V and 6 bases from J, with 5 bases between. The CDR3 nucleotides are TGCGCCAGCAGTGACCATGATGGCTACACCTTC. It translates to CASSDHDGYTF.

The rearrangement uses TRBV15 and TRBJ2-6; the D gene is possibly TRBD1 (7 bases). Germline CDR1 and CDR2: LNHNV and YYDKDF (reference sequence). The CDR3 loop spans 19 amino acids. V was cut by 3 bases and J by 0 bases, with 18 bases left in between. This chain's CDR3 is CATSSEAGQWSSGANVLTF. In nucleotides, the CDR3 is TGTGCCACCAGCAGCGAGGCGGGACAGTGGAGCTCTGGGGCCAACGTCCTGACTTTC.

This clonotype was found many times. This rearrangement joins TRBV4-3 to TRBJ1-4; D ambiguous. The V gene's germline CDR1 is LGHNA and CDR2 YSLEER. The CDR3 has 15 residues. Trimming pared 0 bases from V and 3 bases from J, leaving 8 bases between. CDR3 residues: CASSQELLANEKLFF. The CDR3 nucleotides read TGCGCCAGCAGCCAAGAACTACTAGCTAATGAAAAACTGTTTTTT.

There are many counts of this clonotype. The V gene is TRBV10-2, the J gene TRBJ2-1; 15 positions match TRBD2. J lost 4 bases, V lost 3 bases, and 13 bases had no gene match. The CDR3 runs to 20 residues. CDR1 and CDR2 from the germline V gene are WSHSY and SAAADI. The CDR3 region has the DNA TGCGCCAGCAGTGACTTTGGACTAGCGGGAGGGATGTGGCGGTACAATGAGCAGTTCTTC. This codes for CASSDFGLAGGMWRYNEQFF.

This clonotype was counted many times. The chain is built from TRBV7-2 and TRBJ2-1; 7 bases match TRBD2. The CDR3 sequence is 17 residues long. V dropped 5 bases and J dropped 4; count of bases not matched to a gene: 14. Germline CDR1 is SGHTA and CDR2 is FQGNSA. This CDR3 reads CASSPPWASGGYNEQFF. DNA for the CDR3: TGTGCCAGCAGCCCCCCTTGGGCTAGCGGTGGATACAATGAGCAGTTCTTC.

This clonotype was seen many times. The CDR3 is CASRWLADQFEQFF. The CDR3 DNA sequence: TGTGCCAGCAGGTGGCTAGCGGACCAGTTTGAGCAGTTCTTC. This rearrangement joins TRBV7-9 to TRBJ2-1; TRBD2 matches at 7 bases. The junction had 11 bases not matched to a gene; V was cut back by 6 bases and J by 9 bases. This CDR3 is built from 14 residues. Germline loops: CDR1 SEHNR, CDR2 FQNEAQ (reference sequence). Drawing the rest from reference TRBV7-9 and TRBJ2-1, the complete variable domain is DTGVSQNPRHKITKRGQNVTFRCDPISEHNRLYWYRQTLGQGPEFLTYFQNEAQLEKSRLLSDRFSAERPKGSFSTLEIQRTEQGDSAMYLCASRWLADQFEQFFGPGTRLTVL.

This clonotype appeared many times. The chain joins TRBV15 to TRBJ2-2, with unresolved D. With 4 bases removed from V and 0 bases from J, the gap between germline ends came to 12 bases. Germline loops: CDR1 LNHNV, CDR2 YYDKDF (reference sequence). The CDR3 has 16 residues. In nucleotides, the CDR3 is TGTGCCACCAGCAACCGAATAGCCACGAACACCGGGGAGCTGTTTTTT. Protein: CATSNRIATNTGELFF.

This clonotype was observed many times. The V gene is TRBV12-3 or TRBV12-4, the J gene TRBJ2-7, with TRBD1 as a possible D gene (5 bases). The CDR3 sequence is 12 residues long. The V end lost 5 bases, the J end lost 6 bases, and 11 bases lay between the germline ends. The CDR3 loop is CASSVLGLEQYF. CDR3 nucleotide sequence: TGTGCCAGCAGTGTTTTGGGGCTCGAGCAGTACTTC.

The chain combines TRBV3-1 with TRBJ2-5, with TRBD2 matching over 14 bases. The CDR3 length is 16 residues. Germline V CDR1 and CDR2: LGHDT, YNNKEL (reference sequence). Germline trimming cut 4 bases from V and 5 bases from J; bases unmatched to any gene: 6. The chain's CDR3 is CASSPGTSGSSETQYF. CDR3 bases: TGTGCCAGCAGCCCCGGGACTAGCGGGAGCAGTGAGACCCAGTACTTC.

This clonotype has ten or more counts. J is TRBJ2-5 and V is TRBV2; D not certain. V was cut by 8 bases and J by 2 bases, with 12 bases left in between. The CDR3 extends over 13 amino acids. CDR1 is SNHLY, CDR2 FYNNEI, per germline. The CDR3: CASLSSPQETQYF. CDR3 in DNA: TGTGCCAGCCTCTCGTCGCCACAAGAGACCCAGTACTTC.

This clonotype was seen at least ten times. The chain couples TRBV6-1 to TRBJ2-1; 7 nucleotides match TRBD1. In germline, CDR1 is MNHNS, CDR2 SASEGT. The CDR3 is made up of 16 amino acids. With V trimmed by 3 bases and J by 0 bases, 5 bases remained unmatched. The CDR3 region has the DNA TGTGCCAGCAGTGATATGGCAGGGGGCTCCTACAATGAGCAGTTCTTC. It translates to CASSDMAGGSYNEQFF.

This clonotype was observed many times. The rearrangement uses TRBV20-1 and TRBJ2-7; D not certain. The CDR3 totals 14 residues. The germline V gene encodes CDR1 DFQATT and CDR2 SNEGSKA (reference sequence). V was clipped by 3 bases and J by 0 bases, with 12 bases between them. The DNA of the CDR3 is TGCAGTGCTAGCGAATACACCGCCTCCTACGAGCAGTACTTC. This encodes CSASEYTASYEQYF.

This clonotype appeared many times. The chain recombines TRBV7-6 with TRBJ2-5, with a weak D call TRBD2 (6 bases). Trimming pared 7 bases from V and 3 bases from J, leaving 12 bases between. The germline V gene encodes CDR1 SGHVS and CDR2 FNYEAQ. This CDR3 has 13 amino acids. CDR3 DNA: TGTGCCAGCAAAGCTAGCGCAGAAGAGACCCAGTACTTC. Its translation is CASKASAEETQYF.

This clonotype was recorded many times. CDR3 DNA sequence: TGTGCCAGTACCCACTACGGCGGGAGTTCAGATACGCAGTATTTT. This codes for CASTHYGGSSDTQYF. The rearrangement uses TRBV19 and TRBJ2-3; TRBD2 agrees at 7 bases. Germline lookup yields CDR1 LNHDA and CDR2 SQIVND (reference sequence). The CDR3 loop spans 15 amino acids. The J segment lost 4 bases and the V segment lost 7 bases, leaving 11 bases of the junction unmatched.

The table lists this clonotype with many counts. The rearrangement joins TRBV27 to TRBJ2-7, with TRBD1 as a possible D gene (7 bases). Germline values: CDR1 MNHEY, CDR2 SMNVEV (reference sequence). V gave up 11 bases and J gave up 4 bases, with 18 bases separating them. CDR3 length: 13 residues. CDR3 amino acids: CASRGGGAYEQYF. CDR3 sequence (DNA): TGTGCCTCCAGAGGAGGGGGCGCTTACGAGCAGTACTTC.

This sequence joins TRBV28 and TRBJ2-1; TRBD2 aligns across 9 bases. Germline lookup yields CDR1 MDHEN and CDR2 SYDVKM. With 4 bases clipped from V and 2 bases from J, the junction kept 6 bases outside the gene matches. CDR3 length: 16 residues. CDR3 amino acids: CASSSGLAATYNEQFF. CDR3 DNA sequence: TGTGCCAGCAGTTCGGGACTAGCCGCTACCTACAATGAGCAGTTCTTC.

Points on this clonotype: At one end the junction does not follow the germline gene, possibly because of a read error. The chain joins TRBV12-3 or TRBV12-4 to TRBJ2-7; 12 bases line up with TRBD2. This CDR3 comprises 18 residues. In nucleotides, the CDR3 is TGTGCCCGCAGTTTAAGAGGTCTAGCGGGAGGGGACCCCTACGAGCAGTACTTC. Translation gives CARSLRGLAGGDPYEQYF.

This clonotype showed up many times. V and J are TRBV12-3 or TRBV12-4 and TRBJ2-1; 10 bases agree with TRBD1. The CDR3 contains 13 residues. V gave up 5 bases and J gave up 6 bases; unmatched junction bases: 1. CDR3 sequence reads: CASSGDRGNEQFF. The CDR3 DNA reads as TGTGCCAGCAGTGGGGACAGGGGCAATGAGCAGTTCTTC.

This clonotype was recorded at least ten times. This chain joins TRBV6-6 and TRBJ2-3; no clear D. Germline values: CDR1 MNHNY, CDR2 SVGAGI (reference sequence). V was pared by 8 bases and J by 7 bases, with 13 bases between. This CDR3 has 12 residues. In DNA form, the CDR3 reads TGTGCCAGCTCCCCCCTTGTAAATACGCAGTATTTT. Its protein is CASSPLVNTQYF.

In regard to this clonotype: This could be a read error, since a much larger clone is one nucleotide away. This chain uses TRBV7-8 with TRBJ2-7, with a weak D call TRBD2 (5 bases). The CDR3 spans 14 residues. V was pared by 7 bases and J by 0 bases, with 13 bases between. CDR1 is SGHVS and CDR2 is FQNEAQ in the germline V gene. CDR3 bases: TGTGCCAGCATGCCGAGGGCACCCTCCTACGAGCAGTACTTC. It codes for CASMPRAPSYEQYF.

This clonotype appeared many times. CDR3 DNA sequence: TGTGCCAGCATGGCGCGGGACCACAATGAGCAGTTCTTC. Protein: CASMARDHNEQFF. This chain uses TRBV28 with TRBJ2-1, with D perhaps matching TRBD2 (6 bases). There are 13 residues in the CDR3. Germline V gene sequence: CDR1 MDHEN, CDR2 SYDVKM. V lost 7 bases and J 5 bases, leaving 12 bases between the germline ends. The full variable domain, in which reference TRBV28 and TRBJ2-1 provide the parts outside the CDR3, is DVKVTQSSRYLVKRTGEKVFLECVQDMDHENMFWYRQDPGLGLRLIYFSYDVKMKEKGDIPEGYSVSREKKERFSLILESASTNQTSMYLCASMARDHNEQFFGPGTRLTVL.

This clonotype has at least ten counts. The CDR3 region is CASSQGTGVGETQYF. CDR3 in DNA: TGTGCCAGCAGCCAGGGGACAGGGGTTGGAGAGACCCAGTACTTC. The V call is TRBV7-2, the J call TRBJ2-5, with TRBD1 matching 10 bases. From germline, CDR1 is SGHTA and CDR2 FQGNSA. J was trimmed by 4 bases and V by 5 bases; bases with no gene match: 7. CDR3 length equals 15 residues.

This clonotype showed up many times. The chain uses TRBV20-1 and TRBJ2-7, with no clear D. V was cut by 2 bases and J by 1 base, with 9 bases left in between. CDR3 length: 13 residues. Germline CDR1 and CDR2: DFQATT and SNEGSKA (reference sequence). The CDR3 region is CSARPPGSYEQYF. In nucleotides, the CDR3 is TGCAGTGCTAGACCCCCTGGTTCCTACGAGCAGTACTTC.

This clonotype was recorded at least ten times. The chain employs TRBV20-1 and TRBJ2-4; TRBD2 is a possible D gene (5 bases). The CDR3 is made up of 15 amino acids. Germline V gives CDR1 DFQATT, CDR2 SNEGSKA (reference sequence). The germline V and J ends were trimmed by 3 bases and 0 bases, with 12 bases remaining between them. The CDR3 DNA is TGCAGTGCTAGGGCCGAGCGGTTAGCCAAAAACATTCAGTACTTC. Its translation: CSARAERLAKNIQYF.